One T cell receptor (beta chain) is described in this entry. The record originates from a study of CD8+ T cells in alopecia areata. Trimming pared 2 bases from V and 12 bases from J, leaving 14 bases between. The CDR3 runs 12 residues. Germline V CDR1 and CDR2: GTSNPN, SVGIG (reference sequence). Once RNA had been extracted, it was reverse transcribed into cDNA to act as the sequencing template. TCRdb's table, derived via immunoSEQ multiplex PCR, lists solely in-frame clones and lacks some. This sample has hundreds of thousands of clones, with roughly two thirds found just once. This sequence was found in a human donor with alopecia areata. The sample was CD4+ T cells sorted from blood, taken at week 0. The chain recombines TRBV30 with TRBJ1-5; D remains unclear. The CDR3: CAWSFLTGDQHF. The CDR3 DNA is TGTGCCTGGAGTTTCCTTACCGGTGACCAGCATTTT.